This T cell receptor (delta chain) was recovered during a study of γδ T cells in repeated Plasmodium falciparum infection. Study overall: Age- and gender-matched Australian children served as comparison for malaria-exposed Malian children.

The CDR3 covers 23 residues. The germline gives CDR1 TSWWSYY, CDR2 QGS. The sample holds a few counts of this clone. A far larger clone is one nucleotide away, so this likely arose from a read error. Different DNA sequences within this sample yield the same CDR3. TRG and TRD sequences were obtained from every sorted gammadelta sample. TCRdb processed the multiplex PCR reads again with the CATT caller. The data contain tens of thousands of delta-chain clones, over 1.5% of them seen just once; the ten biggest clones take up roughly 15%. Bulk repertoires came from Vgamma9/Vdelta2+ or Vdelta2-negative gammadelta T cells flow-sorted from PBMC.

No J gene was named, though the V gene is TRDV1; the D call TRDD3 from the table was never checked on the DNA. This receptor was taken from a pool of human donors (malaria-infected and uninfected, not separated). The specimen sequenced was gamma-delta T cells from blood. CDR3 sequence: CALGKPSSYRGYATLGYTDKLIF. Written as DNA, the CDR3 is TGTGCTCTTGGGAAACCCTCTTCCTACAGGGGATACGCCACACTCGGGTACACCGATAAGCTCATCTTT.